This is a list of T cell receptor beta chains from one sample in a study of cytomegalovirus exposure and HLA in healthy donors. This table comes from immunoSEQ multiplex PCR, and its TCRdb copy is limited to in-frame clones, with some not included. The sample includes roughly 150,000 clones, 65% to 80% of them seen just once. The sequenced sample was PBMCs. These receptors were collected from a man aged 40-55 years in good health and CMV-seropositive. The CDR3 runs from the conserved cysteine through the conserved F or W. The D gene is left open where the match is weak. Not every row has a clone size; where given, it reads once, few, many or a size class.

V: TRBV13; J: TRBJ2-7; size: NA; D: NA; CDR3: CASSPHSYEQYF; DNA: TGTGCCAGCAGCCCCCACTCCTACGAGCAGTACTTC
V: TRBV28; J: TRBJ1-1; size: NA; D: TRBD1; CDR3: CASSSTGRVTEAFF; DNA: TGTGCCAGCAGTTCGACAGGGCGAGTGACTGAAGCTTTCTTT
V: TRBV11-2; J: TRBJ1-2; size: NA; D: TRBD1; CDR3: CASSSWTRTGDGGYTF; DNA: TGTGCCAGCAGCTCCTGGACCAGGACAGGGGATGGTGGCTACACCTTC
V: TRBV5-4; J: TRBJ2-2; size: NA; D: TRBD2; CDR3: CASSLGGLAGGLRTGELFF; DNA: TGTGCCAGCAGCTTGGGGGGACTAGCGGGAGGGCTGCGGACCGGGGAGCTGTTTTTT
V: TRBV9; J: TRBJ2-5; size: NA; D: NA; CDR3: CASSGDILQETQYF; DNA: TGTGCCAGCAGCGGCGACATTCTTCAAGAGACCCAGTACTTC
V: TRBV19; J: TRBJ1-2; size: NA; D: NA; CDR3: CASSMPARDIYGYTF; DNA: TGTGCCAGTAGTATGCCTGCTCGGGACATATATGGCTACACCTTC
V: TRBV7-6; J: TRBJ1-2; size: NA; D: NA; CDR3: CASSLGTLPQHAYGYTF; DNA: TGTGCCAGCAGCTTAGGGACACTCCCACAGCATGCCTATGGCTACACCTTC
V: TRBV5-1; J: TRBJ2-1; size: NA; D: NA; CDR3: CASSLAAQGRRNEQFF; DNA: TGCGCCAGCAGCTTGGCCGCGCAGGGTCGAAGGAATGAGCAGTTCTTC
V: TRBV6-6; J: TRBJ2-7; size: NA; D: NA; CDR3: CASSLPEASYEQYF; DNA: TGTGCCAGCAGCCTTCCGGAGGCCTCCTACGAGCAGTACTTC
V: TRBV10-1; J: TRBJ2-1; size: NA; D: NA; CDR3: CASSDGAASSYNEQFF; DNA: TGCGCCAGCAGTGACGGAGCGGCCAGCTCCTACAATGAGCAGTTCTTC
V: TRBV11-2; J: TRBJ2-7; size: NA; D: TRBD2; CDR3: CASRGRDREQYF; DNA: TGTGCGAGTCGGGGGAGGGATCGCGAGCAGTACTTC
V: TRBV12-5; J: TRBJ2-1; size: NA; D: TRBD2; CDR3: CASGLGTIGNEQFF; DNA: TGTGCTAGTGGTCTAGGGACTATAGGGAATGAGCAGTTCTTC
V: TRBV30; J: TRBJ1-4; size: NA; D: TRBD1; CDR3: CAWSLRDRYNEKLFF; DNA: TGTGCCTGGAGCCTCAGGGACAGATATAATGAAAAACTGTTTTTT
V: TRBV18; J: TRBJ1-5; size: NA; D: NA; CDR3: CASSPDRNQPQHF; DNA: TGTGCCAGCTCACCTGACAGAAATCAGCCCCAGCATTTT
V: TRBV7-2; J: TRBJ2-2; size: NA; D: NA; CDR3: CASSFANTGELFF; DNA: TGTGCCAGCAGCTTCGCGAACACCGGGGAGCTGTTTTTT
V: TRBV29-1; J: TRBJ2-5; size: NA; D: NA; CDR3: CSVESTGSWETQYF; DNA: TGCAGCGTTGAAAGTACAGGGAGTTGGGAGACCCAGTACTTC
V: TRBV29-1; J: TRBJ1-2; size: NA; D: NA; CDR3: CSARQEDGYTF; DNA: TGCAGCGCTAGGCAGGAGGATGGCTACACCTTC
V: TRBV18; J: TRBJ2-3; size: NA; D: TRBD2; CDR3: CASSETSGSGGTQYF; DNA: TGTGCCAGCTCAGAGACTAGCGGGAGTGGAGGTACGCAGTATTTT
V: TRBV6-5; J: TRBJ2-2; size: NA; D: TRBD2; CDR3: CASMAAGGSGELFF; DNA: TGTGCCAGCATGGCAGCGGGAGGGTCCGGGGAGCTGTTTTTT
V: TRBV29-1; J: TRBJ1-4; size: NA; D: NA; CDR3: CSVVTGANEKLFF; DNA: TGCAGCGTGGTGACAGGAGCTAATGAAAAACTGTTTTTT
V: TRBV7-8; J: TRBJ2-3; size: once; D: NA; CDR3: CASSLARLDTQYF; DNA: TGTGCCAGCAGCTTAGCGAGGTTAGATACGCAGTATTTT
V: TRBV11-2; J: TRBJ1-5; size: NA; D: NA; CDR3: CASSPFLSQPQHF; DNA: TGTGCCAGCAGCCCGTTCCTCAGTCAGCCCCAGCATTTT
V: TRBV7-8; J: TRBJ2-1; size: NA; D: NA; CDR3: CASSLPRRFSSYNEQFF; DNA: TGTGCCAGCAGCTTACCTAGACGCTTTAGCTCCTACAATGAGCAGTTCTTC
V: TRBV15; J: TRBJ1-2; size: few; D: NA; CDR3: CATSRGGRGYTF; DNA: TGTGCCACCAGCAGGGGGGGGCGCGGCTACACCTTC
V: TRBV5-1; J: TRBJ2-7; size: few; D: TRBD2; CDR3: CASSVLGGTYEQYF; DNA: TGCGCCAGCTCGGTTCTGGGGGGGACCTACGAGCAGTACTTC
V: TRBV25-1; J: TRBJ1-4; size: few; D: TRBD1; CDR3: CASSATGSANEKLFF; DNA: TGTGCCAGCAGTGCGACAGGGTCGGCTAATGAAAAACTGTTTTTT
V: TRBV9; J: TRBJ2-7; size: NA; D: TRBD1; CDR3: CASSVDPLGQGVAYEQYF; DNA: TGTGCCAGCAGCGTAGACCCCCTCGGACAGGGGGTCGCCTACGAGCAGTACTTC
V: TRBV9; J: TRBJ1-1; size: few; D: NA; CDR3: CASSVETETKAFF; DNA: TGTGCCAGCAGCGTAGAAACAGAGACAAAAGCTTTCTTT
V: TRBV5-4; J: TRBJ1-1; size: few; D: NA; CDR3: CASSLDWGSDTEAFF; DNA: TGTGCCAGCAGCTTGGACTGGGGCTCGGACACTGAAGCTTTCTTT
V: TRBV9; J: TRBJ2-7; size: NA; D: TRBD1; CDR3: CASSVGTGSSYEQYF; DNA: TGTGCCAGCAGCGTGGGGACAGGGAGCTCCTACGAGCAGTACTTC
V: TRBV6-1; J: TRBJ2-3; size: NA; D: NA; CDR3: CASRDPGGTDTQYF; DNA: TGTGCCAGCAGAGACCCCGGGGGAACAGATACGCAGTATTTT
V: TRBV5-4; J: TRBJ2-6; size: once; D: NA; CDR3: CASSLDSLVAGGANVLTF; DNA: TGTGCCAGCAGCTTAGACAGTTTGGTCGCGGGGGGGGCCAACGTCCTGACTTTC